This T cell receptor beta chain comes out of a study of T cells in Graves' hyperthyroidism and ophthalmopathy. Findings and caveats of the study: Blood also showed most of the thyroid clonotypes that were expanded above 0.001.

Researchers took RNA transcripts and amplified the TCR beta CDR3 regions from them. The primer set for the first-round RT-PCR of the TCR CDR3 was HTBI. MiXCR, applied by TCRdb to the multiplex PCR reads, yields one record per CDR3 protein. The sample yields about 570,000 distinct CDR3 sequences, around 42% seen once. Regarding this clonotype: Its antigen is not known.

Germline CDR1 is SNHLY and CDR2 is FYNNEI. V gave up 5 bases and J gave up 8 bases; unmatched junction bases: 4. This CDR3 spans 12 amino acids. The chain is built from TRBV2 and TRBJ1-2, with 8 positions matching TRBD1. Sequencing input: peripheral blood or thyroid tissue (not recorded which). The receptor was isolated from an adult woman with Graves' disease, either hyperthyroidism or ophthalmopathy (not recorded which). DNA for the CDR3: TGTGCCAGCAGTCGGGACAGGAGAGGCTACACCTTC. This gives the protein CASSRDRRGYTF.